A selection of T cell receptor beta chains follows, all from one sample in a study of T-cell memory formation after mild COVID-19. TCRdb used MiXCR to reprocess the 5' RACE reads, holding one entry per CDR3 protein. The sample records under 300,000 distinct CDR3 sequences, roughly 18% being singletons. Material: PBMCs or a T cell subset sorted from them (not recorded which). The receptor source for this set is a man aged 18 to 29 who had mild COVID-19 (a few samples of this study predate the infection). Cell type and time point are not known. The CDR3 runs from the conserved cysteine through the conserved F or W. Each record gives: clone size, J gene, V gene, CDR3 protein. Size is stated for part of the rows, as once, few or many counts, or as a class when the clone is expanded.

clone_size: few
j_call: TRBJ1-5
v_call: TRBV30
cdr3_aa: CAWSGQGDRPQHF

clone_size: .
j_call: TRBJ1-1
v_call: TRBV5-1
cdr3_aa: CASSPGPSNTEAFF

clone_size: few
j_call: TRBJ2-5
v_call: TRBV7-9
cdr3_aa: CASSLAVGGGETQYF

clone_size: .
j_call: TRBJ2-1
v_call: TRBV7-9
cdr3_aa: CASSFGQPQQFF

clone_size: .
j_call: TRBJ2-3
v_call: TRBV28
cdr3_aa: CASSFYITDTQYF

clone_size: .
j_call: TRBJ2-5
v_call: TRBV7-9
cdr3_aa: CASSLFSRSQETQYF

clone_size: .
j_call: TRBJ2-3
v_call: TRBV4-1
cdr3_aa: CASSPLEGTDTQYF

clone_size: few
j_call: TRBJ1-1
v_call: TRBV7-8
cdr3_aa: CASSSGYEAFF

clone_size: .
j_call: TRBJ2-7
v_call: TRBV29-1
cdr3_aa: CSVEGDNSYEQYF

clone_size: few
j_call: TRBJ2-2
v_call: TRBV7-2
cdr3_aa: CASSSLDRATGELFF

clone_size: .
j_call: TRBJ1-5
v_call: TRBV20-1
cdr3_aa: CIKSQSNQPQHF

clone_size: .
j_call: TRBJ2-3
v_call: TRBV7-6
cdr3_aa: CASSLVAPGPTDTQYF

clone_size: .
j_call: TRBJ1-2
v_call: TRBV5-1
cdr3_aa: CASSLAVGGGYGYTF

clone_size: many
j_call: TRBJ2-5
v_call: TRBV12-3/TRBV12-4
cdr3_aa: CASSSGGRETQYF

clone_size: .
j_call: TRBJ1-5
v_call: TRBV28
cdr3_aa: CASSGVTLLSNQPQHF

clone_size: .
j_call: TRBJ2-7
v_call: TRBV7-9
cdr3_aa: CASSFQTSYEQYF

clone_size: .
j_call: TRBJ2-7
v_call: TRBV5-6
cdr3_aa: CASSYAYRGGEQYF

clone_size: few
j_call: TRBJ1-1
v_call: TRBV3-1
cdr3_aa: CASSPSGVMNTEAFF

clone_size: .
j_call: TRBJ2-7
v_call: TRBV7-9
cdr3_aa: CASSFVRYEQYF

clone_size: .
j_call: TRBJ2-3
v_call: TRBV7-2
cdr3_aa: CASSLRGFGDTQYF

clone_size: many
j_call: TRBJ2-3
v_call: TRBV2
cdr3_aa: CASFTSGASTDTQYF

clone_size: .
j_call: TRBJ2-2
v_call: TRBV9
cdr3_aa: CASSVGFRESGELFF

clone_size: .
j_call: TRBJ1-3
v_call: TRBV4-1
cdr3_aa: CASSQEGTGYTGNTIYF

clone_size: few
j_call: TRBJ2-4
v_call: TRBV5-6
cdr3_aa: CASSFRPGRVMAKNIQYF

clone_size: many
j_call: TRBJ2-7
v_call: TRBV5-1
cdr3_aa: CASSSSPGGRSTAYEQYF

clone_size: .
j_call: TRBJ2-7
v_call: TRBV12-3/TRBV12-4
cdr3_aa: CASSLGSGGSNEQYF

clone_size: .
j_call: TRBJ1-1
v_call: TRBV20-1
cdr3_aa: CSAATGGVRDTEAFF

clone_size: many
j_call: TRBJ2-7
v_call: TRBV6-2/TRBV6-3
cdr3_aa: CASRPPSSGEQYF

clone_size: .
j_call: TRBJ2-1
v_call: TRBV19
cdr3_aa: CASSIHPGGPGEQFF

clone_size: .
j_call: TRBJ2-1
v_call: TRBV24-1
cdr3_aa: CATSVGTSRSEQFF

clone_size: .
j_call: TRBJ2-1
v_call: TRBV6-2/TRBV6-3
cdr3_aa: CASSYGGGLLYNEQFF

clone_size: .
j_call: TRBJ2-6
v_call: TRBV6-2/TRBV6-3
cdr3_aa: CASSGTRTAGATVLTF

clone_size: .
j_call: TRBJ2-1
v_call: TRBV11-2
cdr3_aa: CASSLRASGRSYNEQFF

clone_size: few
j_call: TRBJ2-1
v_call: TRBV7-8
cdr3_aa: CASSSYRIGNEQFF

clone_size: .
j_call: TRBJ1-1
v_call: TRBV30
cdr3_aa: CAWTLGYNTEAFF

clone_size: many
j_call: TRBJ2-5
v_call: TRBV6-1
cdr3_aa: CASSGNGHQETQYF

clone_size: .
j_call: TRBJ1-6
v_call: TRBV3-1
cdr3_aa: CASSQVSRTGLSPLHF

clone_size: .
j_call: TRBJ2-3
v_call: TRBV3-1
cdr3_aa: CASSQPGLAGPGTQYF

clone_size: .
j_call: TRBJ1-6
v_call: TRBV2
cdr3_aa: CAGGQGAFGSPLHF

clone_size: many
j_call: TRBJ2-1
v_call: TRBV24-1
cdr3_aa: CATSDPGLAGGFYNEQFF

clone_size: .
j_call: TRBJ1-1
v_call: TRBV29-1
cdr3_aa: CSARTAVGSEAFF

clone_size: .
j_call: TRBJ2-5
v_call: TRBV11-3
cdr3_aa: CASGKAGGETQYF

clone_size: .
j_call: TRBJ1-6
v_call: TRBV7-2
cdr3_aa: CASSWRGSDGSPLHF

clone_size: few
j_call: TRBJ2-5
v_call: TRBV18
cdr3_aa: CASSPGGAETQYF